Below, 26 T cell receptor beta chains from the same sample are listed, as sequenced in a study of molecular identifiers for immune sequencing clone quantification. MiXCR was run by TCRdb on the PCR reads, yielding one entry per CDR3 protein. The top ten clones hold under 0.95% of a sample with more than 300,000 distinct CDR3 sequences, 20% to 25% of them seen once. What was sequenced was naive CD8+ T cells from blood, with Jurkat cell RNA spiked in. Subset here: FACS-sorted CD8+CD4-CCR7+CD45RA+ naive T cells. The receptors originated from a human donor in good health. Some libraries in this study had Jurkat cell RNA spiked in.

CDR3 DNA sequence: TGTGCCAGCAGTCCGGGACAGGGAAACGGCGAGCAGTACTTC. Its protein is CASSPGQGNGEQYF. J is TRBJ2-7 and V is TRBV6-5; 9 positions match TRBD1. V shed 5 bases and J 6 bases; nucleotides not matched to a gene: 8. The CDR3 is made up of 14 amino acids. Germline loops: CDR1 MNHEY, CDR2 SVGAGI.

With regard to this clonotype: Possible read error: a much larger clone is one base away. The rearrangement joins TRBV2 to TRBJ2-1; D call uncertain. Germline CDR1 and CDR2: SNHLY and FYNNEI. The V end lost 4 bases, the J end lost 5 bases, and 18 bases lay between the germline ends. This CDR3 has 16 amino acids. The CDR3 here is CASSVDGPRYNNEQFF. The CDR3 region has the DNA TGTGCCAGCAGTGTTGACGGCCCACGATACAACAATGAGCAGTTCTTC.

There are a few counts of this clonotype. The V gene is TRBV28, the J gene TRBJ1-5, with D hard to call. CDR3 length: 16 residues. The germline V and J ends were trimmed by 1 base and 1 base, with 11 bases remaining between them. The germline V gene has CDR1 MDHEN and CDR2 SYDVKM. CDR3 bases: TGTGCCAGCAGTTTATTTTTGGGTGTCAGCAATCAGCCCCAGCATTTT. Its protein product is CASSLFLGVSNQPQHF. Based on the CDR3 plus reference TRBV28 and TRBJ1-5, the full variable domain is DVKVTQSSRYLVKRTGEKVFLECVQDMDHENMFWYRQDPGLGLRLIYFSYDVKMKEKGDIPEGYSVSREKKERFSLILESASTNQTSMYLCASSLFLGVSNQPQHFGDGTRLSIL.

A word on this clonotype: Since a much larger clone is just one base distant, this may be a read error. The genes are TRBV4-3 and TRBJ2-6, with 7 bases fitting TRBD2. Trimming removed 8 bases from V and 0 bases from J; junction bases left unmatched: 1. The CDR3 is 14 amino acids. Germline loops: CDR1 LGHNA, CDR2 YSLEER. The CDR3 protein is CASGGGSGANVLTF. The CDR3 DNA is TGCGCCAGCGGCGGGGGCTCTGGGGCCAACGTCCTGACTTTC.

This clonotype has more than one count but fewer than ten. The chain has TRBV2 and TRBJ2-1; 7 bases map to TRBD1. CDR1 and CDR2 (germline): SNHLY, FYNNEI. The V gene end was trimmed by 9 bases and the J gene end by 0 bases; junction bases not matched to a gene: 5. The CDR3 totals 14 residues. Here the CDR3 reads CARDRDSSYNEQFF. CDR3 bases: TGTGCCAGAGACCGGGACAGCTCCTACAATGAGCAGTTCTTC.

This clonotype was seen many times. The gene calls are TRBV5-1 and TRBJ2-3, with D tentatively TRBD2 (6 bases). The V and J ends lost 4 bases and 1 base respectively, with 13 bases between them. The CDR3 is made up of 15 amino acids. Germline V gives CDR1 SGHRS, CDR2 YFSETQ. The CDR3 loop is CASSRLEVGTDTQYF. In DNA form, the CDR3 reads TGCGCCAGCAGCCGACTAGAAGTTGGCACAGATACGCAGTATTTT.

CDR3 region: CASSFGVRGTDTQYF. DNA for the CDR3: TGTGCCAGCAGTTTCGGCGTCAGGGGCACAGATACGCAGTATTTT. The V gene is TRBV28, the J gene TRBJ2-3; a weak D match, TRBD1 (5 bases). The ends were cut back, 3 bases at V and 1 base at J, with 11 bases in the middle. Germline assignment: CDR1 MDHEN and CDR2 SYDVKM. The CDR3 runs to 15 residues. Variable domain in full (rest from reference TRBV28 and TRBJ2-3): DVKVTQSSRYLVKRTGEKVFLECVQDMDHENMFWYRQDPGLGLRLIYFSYDVKMKEKGDIPEGYSVSREKKERFSLILESASTNQTSMYLCASSFGVRGTDTQYFGPGTRLTVL.

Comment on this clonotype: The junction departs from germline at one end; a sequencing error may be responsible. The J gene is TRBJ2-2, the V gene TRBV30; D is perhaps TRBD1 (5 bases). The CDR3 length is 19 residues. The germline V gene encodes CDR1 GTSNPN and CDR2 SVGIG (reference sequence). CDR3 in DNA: TGTGCCTGGAGTGTACAAAGCCAGGGTGCAAATTCGAACGCCGGGGAGCTGTTTTTT. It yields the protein CAWSVQSQGANSNAGELFF.

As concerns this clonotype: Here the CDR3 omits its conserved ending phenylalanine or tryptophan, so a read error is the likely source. CDR3: CASSPGGAETQYS. The CDR3 DNA sequence: TGCGCCAGCAGTCCGGGGGGGGCAGAGACCCAGTACTCC. The V call is TRBV23-1, the J call TRBJ2-5, with TRBD2 matching over 8 bases. TRBV23-1 is placed among ORFs of uncertain function. The CDR3 extends over 13 amino acids. V shed 4 bases, J shed 4 bases, and the junction held 2 bases outside the gene matches.

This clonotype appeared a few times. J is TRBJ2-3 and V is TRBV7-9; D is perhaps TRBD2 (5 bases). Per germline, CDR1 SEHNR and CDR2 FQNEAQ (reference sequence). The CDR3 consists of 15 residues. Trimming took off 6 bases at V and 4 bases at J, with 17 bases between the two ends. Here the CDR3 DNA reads TGTGCCAGCAGTTGGACCGGGGTTGGGGCAGATACGCAGTATTTT. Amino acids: CASSWTGVGADTQYF.

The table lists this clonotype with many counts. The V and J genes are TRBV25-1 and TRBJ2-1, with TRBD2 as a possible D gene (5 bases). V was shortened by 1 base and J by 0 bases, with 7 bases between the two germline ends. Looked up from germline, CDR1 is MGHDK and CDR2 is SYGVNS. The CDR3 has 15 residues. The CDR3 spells CASSESGFSYNEQFF. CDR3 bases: TGTGCCAGCAGTGAATCGGGATTCTCCTACAATGAGCAGTTCTTC.

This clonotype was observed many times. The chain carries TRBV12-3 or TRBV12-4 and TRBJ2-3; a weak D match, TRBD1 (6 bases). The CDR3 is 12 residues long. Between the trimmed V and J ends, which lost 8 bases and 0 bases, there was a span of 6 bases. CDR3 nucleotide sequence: TGTGCCAGCGGGGGCAGCACAGATACGCAGTATTTT. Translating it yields CASGGSTDTQYF.

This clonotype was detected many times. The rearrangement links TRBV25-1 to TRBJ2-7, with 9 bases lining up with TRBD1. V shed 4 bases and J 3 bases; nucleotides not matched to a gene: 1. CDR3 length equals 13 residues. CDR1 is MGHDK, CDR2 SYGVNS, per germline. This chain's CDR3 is CASSVGQGYEQYF. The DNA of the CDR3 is TGTGCCAGCAGTGTGGGACAGGGCTACGAGCAGTACTTC.

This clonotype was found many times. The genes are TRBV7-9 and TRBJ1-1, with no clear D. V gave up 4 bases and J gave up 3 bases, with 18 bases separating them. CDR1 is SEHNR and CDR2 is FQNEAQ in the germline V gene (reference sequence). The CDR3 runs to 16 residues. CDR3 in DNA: TGTGCCAGCAGCTCTTGGAGGCAAGTCGGGCACACTGAAGCTTTCTTT. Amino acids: CASSSWRQVGHTEAFF.

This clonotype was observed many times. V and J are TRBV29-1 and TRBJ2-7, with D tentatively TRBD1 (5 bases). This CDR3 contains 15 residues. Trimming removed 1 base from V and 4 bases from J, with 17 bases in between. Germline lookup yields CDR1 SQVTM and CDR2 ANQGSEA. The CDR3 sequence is CSVEVPGNTKYEQYF. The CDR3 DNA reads TGCAGCGTTGAAGTCCCAGGGAACACAAAATACGAGCAGTACTTC.

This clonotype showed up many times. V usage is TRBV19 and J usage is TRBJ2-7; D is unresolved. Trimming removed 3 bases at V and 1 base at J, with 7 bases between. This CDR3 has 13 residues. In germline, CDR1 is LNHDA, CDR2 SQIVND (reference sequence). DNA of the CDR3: TGTGCCAGTAGTATGGCACTGTCCTACGAGCAGTACTTC. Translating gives CASSMALSYEQYF.

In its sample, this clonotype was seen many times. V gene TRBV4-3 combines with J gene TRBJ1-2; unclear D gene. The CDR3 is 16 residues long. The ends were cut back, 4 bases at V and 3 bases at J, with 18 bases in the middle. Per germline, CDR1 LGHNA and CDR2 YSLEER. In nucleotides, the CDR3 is TGCGCCAGCAGCCCCTCCTCGCACGCTACTTACTATGGCTACACCTTC. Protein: CASSPSSHATYYGYTF.

The CDR3 protein is CATTGGADTQYF. Written as DNA, the CDR3 is TGTGCCACCACCGGTGGGGCAGATACGCAGTATTTT. The V call is TRBV12-3 or TRBV12-4, the J call TRBJ2-3, with D unresolved. V dropped 10 bases and J dropped 4 bases, with 12 bases sitting between them. This CDR3 spans 12 amino acids.

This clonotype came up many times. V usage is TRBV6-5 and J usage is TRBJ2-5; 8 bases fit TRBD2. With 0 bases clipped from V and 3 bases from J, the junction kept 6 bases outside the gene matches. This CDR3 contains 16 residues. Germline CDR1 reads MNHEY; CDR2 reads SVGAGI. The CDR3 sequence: CASSYSYPAGEETQYF. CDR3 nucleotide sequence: TGTGCCAGCAGTTACTCGTATCCAGCGGGAGAAGAGACCCAGTACTTC.

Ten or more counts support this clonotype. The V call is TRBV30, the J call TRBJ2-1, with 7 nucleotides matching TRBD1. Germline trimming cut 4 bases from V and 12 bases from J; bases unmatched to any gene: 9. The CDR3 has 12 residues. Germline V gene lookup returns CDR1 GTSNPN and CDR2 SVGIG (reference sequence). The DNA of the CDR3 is TGTGCCTGGACCAAAGACAGGGTTCGGCAGTTCTTC. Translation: CAWTKDRVRQFF.

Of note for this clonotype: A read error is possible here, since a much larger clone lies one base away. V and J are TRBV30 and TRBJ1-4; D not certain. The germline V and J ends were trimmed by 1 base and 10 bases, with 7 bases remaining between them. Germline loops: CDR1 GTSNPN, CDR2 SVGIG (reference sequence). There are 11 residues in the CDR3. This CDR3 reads CAWSDYGKLFF. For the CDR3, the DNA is TGTGCCTGGAGTGACTATGGAAAACTGTTTTTT.

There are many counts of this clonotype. The CDR3 reads CASSIEGIYVEKLFF. The CDR3 region has the DNA TGTGCCAGTAGTATAGAAGGGATCTACGTTGAAAAACTGTTTTTT. This chain uses TRBV19 with TRBJ1-4; D unresolved. Germline assignment: CDR1 LNHDA and CDR2 SQIVND (reference sequence). Trimming cost V 0 bases and J 7 bases, with 12 bases left between them. This CDR3 is 15 amino acids long.

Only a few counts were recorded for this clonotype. This chain's CDR3 is CASSYSIITPYNEQFF. The CDR3 nucleotides read TGTGCCAGCAGTTACTCGATCATAACCCCCTACAATGAGCAGTTCTTC. The rearrangement links TRBV6-2 or TRBV6-3 to TRBJ2-1; D not certain. CDR1 is MNHEY, CDR2 SVGEGT, per germline. V lost 0 bases and J 2 bases, leaving 11 bases between the germline ends. CDR3 length: 16 residues.

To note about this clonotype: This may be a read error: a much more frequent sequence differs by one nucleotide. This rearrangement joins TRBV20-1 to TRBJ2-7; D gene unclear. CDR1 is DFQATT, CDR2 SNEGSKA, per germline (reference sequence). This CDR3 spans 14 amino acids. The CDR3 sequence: CSARDLAASYERYF. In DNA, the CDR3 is TGCAGTGCTAGAGATCTGGCAGCGTCGTACGAGCGGTACTTC.

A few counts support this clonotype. The CDR3 spells CASSFRQGASLFMDTQYF. The CDR3 DNA follows: TGTGCCAGCAGCTTCAGACAGGGGGCCTCCCTATTTATGGATACGCAGTATTTT. The chain recombines TRBV7-9 with TRBJ2-3; TRBD1 matches at 10 bases. This CDR3 has 18 residues. Germline CDR1 reads SEHNR; CDR2 reads FQNEAQ (reference sequence). V lost 3 bases to trimming and J lost 6 bases; unmatched junction nucleotides: 15.

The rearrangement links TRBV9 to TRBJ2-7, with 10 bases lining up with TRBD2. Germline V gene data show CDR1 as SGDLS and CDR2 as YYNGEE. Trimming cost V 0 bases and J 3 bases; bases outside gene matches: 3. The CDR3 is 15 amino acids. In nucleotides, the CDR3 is TGTGCCAGCAGCGTAGATAGCGGGGGGAGCTACGAGCAGTACTTC. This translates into CASSVDSGGSYEQYF.